Listed here are 7 T cell receptor beta chains from one sample, sequenced in a study of T-cell reconstitution after alpha-beta-depleted transplantation in children listed by TCRdb under 2016. The treatment or condition label here, explained by the study, means: allogeneic hematopoietic cell transplantation with graft depleted of TCRalphabeta T cells and CD19 B cells. The library came from PCR. The sequencer listed for this sample is Illumina HiSeq 2500. TCR library preparation used molecular barcoding, with unique molecular identifiers applied to normalize quantification of the TCRbeta repertoire. TCRdb reprocessed the public reads (quality trimming at Q25 with fastp, clone calling with MiXCR) and kept in-frame beta chains. Every distinct CDR3 protein forms one entry, paired with its most common genes and DNA. The sample has approximately 250,000 distinct CDR3 sequences on record, roughly 26% of them singletons. The ten largest clones take up 2% to 3% of the sample.

The material was PBMCs, obtained before TCRalphabeta/CD19-depleted stem cell transplant. These receptors came from a girl aged 2-10 years with Fanconi anemia, due to receive a stem cell transplant.

This clonotype has at least ten counts. The chain carries TRBV24-1 and TRBJ2-1; TRBD2 agrees at 8 bases. This CDR3 has 15 residues. The germline CDR1 and CDR2 sequences are KGHDR and SFDVKD. Trimming cost V 5 bases and J 7 bases; bases outside gene matches: 9. This CDR3 reads CATSVAGGRWNEQFF. As DNA, the CDR3 is TGTGCCACCAGTGTCGCGGGAGGAAGGTGGAATGAGCAGTTCTTC.

The V and J genes are TRBV7-2 and TRBJ2-1; 7 positions agree with TRBD2. CDR3 length: 17 amino acids. Germline loops: CDR1 SGHTA, CDR2 FQGNSA. J gave up 3 bases and V 1 base, and 9 bases lay outside the gene matches. CDR3 DNA: TGTGCCAGCAGCTTAGGGGAGGGAGGCGCATTCTACAATGAGCAGTTCTTC. It is translated as CASSLGEGGAFYNEQFF.

This clonotype turned up a few times. The chain is built from TRBV9 and TRBJ2-2; 10 nucleotides match TRBD2. V shed 4 bases and J 4 bases; nucleotides not matched to a gene: 4. Germline CDR1 SGDLS, CDR2 YYNGEE. This CDR3 spans 15 amino acids. In DNA form, the CDR3 reads TGTGCCAGCAGCACCGGGACTAGCGTCACCGGGGAGCTGTTTTTT. This sequence encodes CASSTGTSVTGELFF.

The rearrangement uses TRBV11-2 and TRBJ2-5, with 7 bases fitting TRBD2. This CDR3 is 15 amino acids long. Looked up from germline, CDR1 is SGHAT and CDR2 is FQNNGV. V shed 1 base and J 2 bases; nucleotides not matched to a gene: 4. The CDR3 nucleotides read TGTGCCAGCAGCTTAGGGACTAGGGGACAAGAGACCCAGTACTTC. The encoded protein is CASSLGTRGQETQYF.

This clonotype was seen many times. V usage is TRBV6-1 and J usage is TRBJ2-1, with TRBD2 identical over 12 bases. The CDR3 spans 17 residues. Germline V CDR1 and CDR2: MNHNS, SASEGT. The J segment lost 0 bases and the V segment lost 6 bases, leaving 6 bases of the junction unmatched. The CDR3 region has the DNA TGTGCCAGCAGCAGACTAGCGGGGGCGGGCTCCTACAATGAGCAGTTCTTC. This encodes CASSRLAGAGSYNEQFF.

CDR3 DNA: TGCGCCAGCAGCTTGGGCCGAAGGATGGTACAAGAGACCCAGTACTTC. Protein: CASSLGRRMVQETQYF. The chain couples TRBV5-1 to TRBJ2-5, with D unresolved. In germline, CDR1 is SGHRS, CDR2 YFSETQ. V dropped 0 bases and J dropped 2 bases, with 14 bases sitting between them. The CDR3 extends over 16 amino acids.

V gene TRBV12-3 or TRBV12-4 combines with J gene TRBJ2-7, with 13 bases matching TRBD2. This CDR3 has 16 residues. Trimming took 5 bases from V and 6 from J; bases not matched to a gene: 10. CDR3 sequence: CASSLTRLAGGSEQYF. The CDR3 region has the DNA TGTGCCAGCAGTCTGACCCGACTAGCGGGAGGATCCGAGCAGTACTTC.